These 20 T cell receptor beta chains were all obtained from the same sample, sequenced in a study of beta chain features in type 1 diabetes. No antigens are known for them. Every bit of the isolated RNA underwent reverse transcription, so sequencing read expressed TCRB transcripts. TCRdb's copy holds only in-frame clones and misses some; the assay was immunoSEQ multiplex PCR. This table holds roughly 300,000 clones, over 7% found once. General study points: Among patients with Type 1 diabetes, TCRB CDR3s were moderately but significantly shorter in every one of the four CD4+ subsets.

The sequenced material came from central memory CD4+ T cells from blood. The origin of the receptors is a man aged 25 to 40 with type 1 diabetes.

This clone turned up a few times. This chain connects TRBV19 to TRBJ2-7; D possibly uses TRBD1 or TRBD2 (5 bases each). The CDR3 sequence is 15 residues long. Germline CDR1 and CDR2: LNHDA and SQIVND (reference sequence). Trimming took off 2 bases at V and 3 bases at J, with 14 bases between the two ends. The CDR3 DNA sequence: TGTGCCAGTAGTATAAGGGGAGAAAGGAGCTACGAGCAGTACTTC. Its protein product is CASSIRGERSYEQYF.

This clone was observed a handful of times. The chain couples TRBV4-3 to TRBJ2-3; D uncertain. The germline V gene encodes CDR1 LGHNA and CDR2 YSLEER. The CDR3 runs to 12 residues. Deletions cut 4 bases from V and 0 bases from J, with 2 bases between. This CDR3 reads CASSRSTDTQYF. The CDR3 nucleotides are TGCGCCAGCAGCCGGAGCACAGATACGCAGTATTTT.

V and J are TRBV9 and TRBJ2-1; weak D call: TRBD2 (5 bases). The CDR3 has 15 amino acids. Germline V gene data show CDR1 as SGDLS and CDR2 as YYNGEE. V was pared by 0 bases and J by 6 bases, with 13 bases between. The CDR3 DNA reads TGTGCCAGCAGCGTAGAGGCAACTAGAGGCAATGAGCAGTTCTTC. This codes for CASSVEATRGNEQFF.

V usage is TRBV19 and J usage is TRBJ2-2; D remains unclear. The V end was cut by 5 bases, the J end by 4 bases, with 11 bases between. Germline assignment: CDR1 LNHDA and CDR2 SQIVND (reference sequence). The CDR3 length is 14 residues. CDR3 loop: CASSPNRATGELFF. In DNA form, the CDR3 reads TGTGCCAGTAGTCCTAACCGGGCCACCGGGGAGCTGTTTTTT. The complete variable domain, with remaining parts taken from reference TRBV19 and TRBJ2-2, reads DGGITQSPKYLFRKEGQNVTLSCEQNLNHDAMYWYRQDPGQGLRLIYYSQIVNDFQKGDIAEGYSVSREKKESFPLTVTSAQKNPTAFYLCASSPNRATGELFFGEGSRLTVL.

This clone was seen more than once but under ten times. The rearrangement joins TRBV2 to TRBJ2-1; TRBD2 matches at 13 bases. This CDR3 is built from 15 residues. V lost 5 bases to trimming and J lost 7 bases; unmatched junction nucleotides: 5. CDR1 and CDR2 from the germline V gene are SNHLY and FYNNEI. The CDR3 bases are TGTGCCAGCAGTAGGACTAGCGGGGGATGGAATGAGCAGTTCTTC. Translation: CASSRTSGGWNEQFF.

This clone was seen a few times. Germline and junction disagree at one end, which may indicate a read error. The gene calls are TRBV2 and TRBJ1-1; TRBD1 matches at 7 bases. Looked up from germline, CDR1 is SNHLY and CDR2 is FYNNEI. CDR3 length: 11 amino acids. CDR3 DNA: TGTGCCAGCAGTGAGTTTGACAGGGTTGTCTTT. Residues: CASSEFDRVVF.

The chain couples TRBV28 to TRBJ2-5, with 9 bases identical to TRBD2. CDR3 length: 16 amino acids. V gave up 5 bases and J gave up 7 bases; unmatched junction bases: 14. CDR1 MDHEN and CDR2 SYDVKM come from the germline V gene. The CDR3 bases are TGTGCCAGCAGTCCCCCCCGGGCGGGGGGGCTCGGGACCCAGTACTTC. Amino acid sequence: CASSPPRAGGLGTQYF.

The rearrangement uses TRBV6-4 and TRBJ1-5; no definite D call. V dropped 3 bases and J dropped 6 bases, with 9 bases sitting between them. Germline V CDR1 and CDR2: MRHNA, SNTAGT. This CDR3 has 13 amino acids. CDR3: CASSEGTGQPQHF. For the CDR3, the DNA is TGTGCCAGCAGTGAAGGCACGGGTCAGCCCCAGCATTTT.

This clone was counted only a few times. The V and J genes are TRBV7-2 and TRBJ2-3; TRBD2 agrees at 11 bases. V shed 3 bases and J 4 bases; nucleotides not matched to a gene: 6. This CDR3 is built from 16 residues. Germline V gene sequence: CDR1 SGHTA, CDR2 FQGNSA. The CDR3 sequence is CASSFDLAGGADTQYF. CDR3 sequence (DNA): TGTGCCAGCAGCTTTGATTTAGCGGGGGGGGCAGATACGCAGTATTTT.

This clone was recorded a few times. J is TRBJ2-1 and V is TRBV11-2, with 9 bases matching TRBD1. J gave up 3 bases and V 5 bases, and 5 bases lay outside the gene matches. The CDR3 loop spans 15 amino acids. Germline values: CDR1 SGHAT, CDR2 FQNNGV. The CDR3 region is CASSQDRGLYNEQFF. Written as DNA, the CDR3 is TGTGCCAGCAGCCAGGACAGGGGACTCTACAATGAGCAGTTCTTC.

The chain uses TRBV4-3 and TRBJ2-5; D may correspond to TRBD1 or TRBD2 (5 bases each). Germline assignment: CDR1 LGHNA and CDR2 YSLEER. The CDR3 is 16 residues long. Deletions cut 2 bases from V and 1 base from J, with 14 bases between. CDR3 amino acids: CASSQKRGKGQETQYF. CDR3 coding DNA: TGCGCCAGCAGCCAAAAACGGGGCAAGGGCCAAGAGACCCAGTACTTC.

This clone was seen ten or more times. This chain connects TRBV2 to TRBJ1-5, with D possibly TRBD1 on 5 matching bases. Deletions cut 9 bases from V and 5 bases from J, with 14 bases between. The CDR3 length is 13 residues. In germline, CDR1 is SNHLY, CDR2 FYNNEI. The CDR3 sequence: CARARGGDQPQHF. The CDR3 region has the DNA TGTGCCAGGGCCCGGGGCGGAGATCAGCCCCAGCATTTT.

This chain uses TRBV12-5 with TRBJ2-1; D ambiguous. Trimming shortened V by 3 bases and J by 7 bases, and 10 bases separated the two germline ends. The CDR3 totals 13 residues. Germline CDR1 reads LGHNT; CDR2 reads FRNRAP. The CDR3 protein is CASGFEHRNEQFF. The CDR3 DNA follows: TGTGCTAGTGGTTTTGAGCATCGGAATGAGCAGTTCTTC.

As DNA, the CDR3 is TGCGCCAGCAGCTTCGGGGGCGCTTCAACCGGGGAGCTGTTTTTT. It is translated as CASSFGGASTGELFF. The rearrangement uses TRBV5-1 and TRBJ2-2, with D perhaps matching TRBD1 or TRBD2 (6 bases each). The CDR3 is 15 residues long. Germline V gene sequence: CDR1 SGHRS, CDR2 YFSETQ. Trimming removed 2 bases at V and 5 bases at J, with 13 bases between.

This clone has a handful of counts. The chain is built from TRBV18 and TRBJ1-3, with 8 bases identical to TRBD1. CDR1 is KGHSH, CDR2 LQKENI, per germline. V was clipped by 3 bases and J by 0 bases; unmatched bases: 1. The CDR3 runs to 15 residues. The CDR3, as DNA: TGTGCCAGCTCACCGGGACAGGTCTCTGGAAACACCATATATTTT. Its translation: CASSPGQVSGNTIYF.

The chain recombines TRBV4-3 with TRBJ2-2; TRBD2 aligns across 7 bases. Germline V gene lookup returns CDR1 LGHNA and CDR2 YSLEER. The CDR3 sequence is 18 residues long. Trimming took 4 bases from V and 0 from J; bases not matched to a gene: 11. CDR3 in amino acids: CASSLRYRTSSNTGELFF. The DNA of the CDR3 is TGCGCCAGCAGCCTTAGGTACCGGACTAGTTCGAACACCGGGGAGCTGTTTTTT.

V and J are TRBV6-1 and TRBJ1-1; D uncertain. The V gene lost 6 bases and the J gene lost 4 bases, with 12 bases spanning the gap. In germline, CDR1 is MNHNS, CDR2 SASEGT. The CDR3 is 13 amino acids. The CDR3 loop reads CASRLDGLTEAFF. The CDR3 DNA sequence: TGTGCCAGCAGACTCGACGGGCTCACTGAAGCTTTCTTT.

Many counts were recorded for this clone. The V call is TRBV9, the J call TRBJ2-1, with TRBD1 matching over 8 bases. Trimming removed 4 bases from V and 7 bases from J; junction bases left unmatched: 7. Germline-derived CDR1 and CDR2 are SGDLS and YYNGEE. The CDR3 covers 14 residues. The DNA for the CDR3 is TGTGCCAGCAGCCCCTGGACAGGGAAAAATGAGCAGTTCTTC. Its protein product is CASSPWTGKNEQFF.

Points on this clone: Distinct nucleotide sequences in the sample also encode this CDR3. This chain uses TRBV15 with TRBJ2-3; no clear D gene. The CDR3 has 14 amino acids. Germline V gene lookup returns CDR1 LNHNV and CDR2 YYDKDF (reference sequence). The V and J ends lost 1 base and 3 bases respectively, with 8 bases between them. CDR3 amino acids: CATSRVGLTDTQYF. The CDR3 region has the DNA TGTGCCACCAGCAGAGTGGGTCTTACAGATACGCAGTATTTT.

This clone came up many times. The chain links TRBV7-2 to TRBJ2-3; TRBD1 might be the D (5 bases). The CDR3 consists of 17 residues. Trimming cost V 2 bases and J 4 bases, with 19 bases left between them. Germline CDR1 and CDR2: SGHTA and FQGNSA. CDR3 in DNA: TGTGCCAGCAGCTTATCTAGGGGCGGCCACGGGTCAGATACGCAGTATTTT. The encoded protein is CASSLSRGGHGSDTQYF.